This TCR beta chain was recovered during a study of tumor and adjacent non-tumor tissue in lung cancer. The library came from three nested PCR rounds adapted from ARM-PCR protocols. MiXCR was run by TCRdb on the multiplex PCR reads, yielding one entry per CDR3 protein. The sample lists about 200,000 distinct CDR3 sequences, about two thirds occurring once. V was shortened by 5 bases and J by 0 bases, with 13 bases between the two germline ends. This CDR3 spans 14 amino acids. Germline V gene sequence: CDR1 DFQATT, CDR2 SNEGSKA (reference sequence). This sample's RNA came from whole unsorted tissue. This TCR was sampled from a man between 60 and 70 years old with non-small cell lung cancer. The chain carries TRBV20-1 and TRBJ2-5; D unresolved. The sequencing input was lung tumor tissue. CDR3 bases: TGCAGTGCTCCCCAAATATCGTACCAAGAGACCCAGTACTTC. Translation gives CSAPQISYQETQYF.